This TCR beta chain stems from a study of T cell repertoires in cytomegalovirus infection. Study-wide background: Matching HLA type and CMV infection were both indicated by public TCR beta signatures.

TCRdb used MiXCR to reprocess the reads, holding one entry per CDR3 protein. The sample lists hundreds of thousands of distinct CDR3 sequences; roughly 23% were seen once. On this clonotype: The antigen remains undetermined.

Findings of the study overall: Frequencies of public TCR beta families were cumulated, and this identified carriers of CMV plus the relevant HLA.

This CDR3 is built from 14 residues. Germline V gene sequence: CDR1 MRHNA, CDR2 SNTAGT. Trimming shortened V by 3 bases and J by 7 bases, and 13 bases separated the two germline ends. The specimen was CD8+ T cells from PBMCs. The J gene is TRBJ2-1, the V gene TRBV6-4; D is uncertain. This TCR was sampled from a human donor in good health (CMV status not recorded). Some clones in this sample may be carry-over from other donors' samples. The CDR3 DNA reads TGTGCCAGCAGTGAAACAGTCCTAATGAATGAGCAGTTCTTC. The encoded protein is CASSETVLMNEQFF.